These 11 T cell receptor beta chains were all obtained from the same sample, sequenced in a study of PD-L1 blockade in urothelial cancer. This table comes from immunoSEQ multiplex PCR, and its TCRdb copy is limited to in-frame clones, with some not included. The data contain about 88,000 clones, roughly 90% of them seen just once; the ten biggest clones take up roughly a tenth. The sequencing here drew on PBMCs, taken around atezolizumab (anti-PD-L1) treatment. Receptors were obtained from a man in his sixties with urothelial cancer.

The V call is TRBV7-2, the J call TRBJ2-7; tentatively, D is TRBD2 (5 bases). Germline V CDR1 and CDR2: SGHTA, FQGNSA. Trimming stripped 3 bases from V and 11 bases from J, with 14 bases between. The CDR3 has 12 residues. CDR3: CASSFYSTGEYF. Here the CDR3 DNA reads TGTGCCAGCAGCTTCTATTCGACCGGGGAGTACTTC. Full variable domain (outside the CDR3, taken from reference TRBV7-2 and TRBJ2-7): GAGVSQSPSNKVTEKGKDVELRCDPISGHTALYWYRQSLGQGLEFLIYFQGNSAPDKSGLPSDRFSAERTGGSVSTLTIQRTQQEDSAVYLCASSFYSTGEYFGPGTRLTVT.

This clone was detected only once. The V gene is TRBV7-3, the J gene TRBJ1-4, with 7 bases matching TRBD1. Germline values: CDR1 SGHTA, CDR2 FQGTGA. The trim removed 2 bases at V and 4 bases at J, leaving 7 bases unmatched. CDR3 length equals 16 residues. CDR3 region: CASSLFGQAFNEKLFF. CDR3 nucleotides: TGTGCCAGCAGCTTATTCGGACAGGCCTTTAATGAAAAACTGTTTTTT.

For the CDR3, the DNA is TGTGCCAGCAGCTTCTATGGGAGAAAGAATCAGCCCCAGCATTTT. This sequence encodes CASSFYGRKNQPQHF. The chain recombines TRBV5-6 with TRBJ1-5; D gene uncertain. Germline V CDR1 and CDR2: SGHDT, YYEEEE. The CDR3 is made up of 15 amino acids. Deletions cut 2 bases from V and 4 bases from J, with 13 bases between.

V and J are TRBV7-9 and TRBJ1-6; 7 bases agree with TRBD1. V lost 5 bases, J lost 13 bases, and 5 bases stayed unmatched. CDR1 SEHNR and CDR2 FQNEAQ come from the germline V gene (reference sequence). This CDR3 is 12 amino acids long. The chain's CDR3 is CASSTRQGPLHF. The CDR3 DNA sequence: TGTGCCAGCAGCACAAGACAGGGTCCCCTCCACTTT.

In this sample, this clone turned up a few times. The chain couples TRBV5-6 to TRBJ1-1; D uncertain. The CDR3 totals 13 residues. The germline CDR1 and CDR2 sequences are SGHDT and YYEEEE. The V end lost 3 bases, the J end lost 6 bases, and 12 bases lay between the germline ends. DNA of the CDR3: TGTGCCAGCAGCTGGAGGGCACGGCCTGAAGCTTTCTTT. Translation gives CASSWRARPEAFF.

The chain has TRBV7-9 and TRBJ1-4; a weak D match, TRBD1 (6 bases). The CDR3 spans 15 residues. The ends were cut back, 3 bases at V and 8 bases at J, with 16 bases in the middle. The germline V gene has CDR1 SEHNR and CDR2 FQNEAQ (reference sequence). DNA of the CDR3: TGTGCCAGCAGCTTCGAAAGGGGGAGAGTCGAAAAACTGTTTTTT. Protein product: CASSFERGRVEKLFF.

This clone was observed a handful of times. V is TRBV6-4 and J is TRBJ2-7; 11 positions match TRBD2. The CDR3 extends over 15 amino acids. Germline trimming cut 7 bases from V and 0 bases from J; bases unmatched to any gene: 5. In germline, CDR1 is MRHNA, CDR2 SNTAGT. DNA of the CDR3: TGTGCCAGCACCTGCCTAGCGGGAGGCTCCTACGAGCAGTACTTC. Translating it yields CASTCLAGGSYEQYF.

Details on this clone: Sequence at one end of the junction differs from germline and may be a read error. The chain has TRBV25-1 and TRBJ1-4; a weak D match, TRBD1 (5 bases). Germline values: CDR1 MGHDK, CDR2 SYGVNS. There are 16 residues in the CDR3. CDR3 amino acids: CASSPDNRRDNEQLFF. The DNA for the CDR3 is TGTGCCAGCAGCCCAGACAACAGGCGCGATAATGAACAACTGTTTTTT.

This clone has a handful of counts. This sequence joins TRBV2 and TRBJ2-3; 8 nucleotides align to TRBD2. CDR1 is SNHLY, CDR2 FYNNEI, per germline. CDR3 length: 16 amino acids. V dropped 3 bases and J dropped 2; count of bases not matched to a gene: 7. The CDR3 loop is CASSDLVAGITDTQYF. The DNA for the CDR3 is TGTGCCAGCAGTGATTTGGTAGCGGGAATCACAGATACGCAGTATTTT.

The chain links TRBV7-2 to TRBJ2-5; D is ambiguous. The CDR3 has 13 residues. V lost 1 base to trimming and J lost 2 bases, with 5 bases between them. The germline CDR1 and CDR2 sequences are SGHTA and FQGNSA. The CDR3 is CASSLERQETQYF. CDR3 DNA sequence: TGTGCCAGCAGCTTAGAGCGTCAAGAGACCCAGTACTTC.

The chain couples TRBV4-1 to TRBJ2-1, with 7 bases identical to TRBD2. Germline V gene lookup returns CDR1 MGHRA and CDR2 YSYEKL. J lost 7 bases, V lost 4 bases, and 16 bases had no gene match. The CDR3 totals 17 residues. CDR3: CASSRAGLAVLGNEQFF. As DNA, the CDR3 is TGCGCCAGCAGCCGGGCGGGGCTAGCGGTCTTGGGAAATGAGCAGTTCTTC.